This T cell receptor (beta chain) emerged from a study of T cell changes during pregnancy in multiple sclerosis (dated by TCRdb to 2018 to 2020). About the full investigation: Changes in the T cell repertoire over the course of pregnancy were examined in this study in women with multiple sclerosis.

Cut back by 0 bases and 3 bases, the V and J ends lie 8 bases apart. The germline V gene sets CDR1 to MNHNS and CDR2 to SASEGT. The CDR3 measures 14 amino acids from cysteine to phenylalanine. Only the CDR3 DNA is retained, 42 bases long and in frame from the first base. Library prep was done by the immunoSEQ multiplex PCR assay. Held by TCRdb, this immuneACCESS table contains in-frame sequences only and omits some clones. Under half of the omission traces to an unresolved V gene where checked; the cause of the rest is unknown. This sample gives around 70,000 clones in total; around 90% of them show up just once. The ten largest make up roughly 1.5% of the sample. About this clone: No antigen is known for it. Base quality data are lacking; no much larger clone is found one base away.

The rearrangement joined TRBV6-1 to TRBJ1-1, and TRBD1 may be the D gene, going by 6 matching bases. Specimen: peripheral blood, collected after pregnancy. The TCR originated in a female donor with multiple sclerosis, enrolled in a pregnancy study. The DNA reads TGTGCCAGCAGTGAAGCAGGGGGGGACACTGAAGCTTTCTTT. It is translated as CASSEAGGDTEAFF.